The 3 T cell receptor beta chains below all came from one sample that was sequenced in a study of PD-1 blockade in classical Hodgkin lymphoma. Profiled with immunoSEQ multiplex PCR; TCRdb holds only in-frame clones, not every one. The sample has 46,000 or so clones, around 80% seen once; the top ten hold around 22%. Relapse was seen in all patients after autologous stem cell transplantation, and brentuximab vedotin exposure was variable. The sample in question was peripheral blood mononuclear cells (PBMCs), obtained before the second cycle of nivolumab. The receptors derive from a human donor with classical Hodgkin lymphoma.

This clone was observed a single time. The chain joins TRBV7-9 to TRBJ1-2; 8 bases match TRBD1. The CDR3 covers 15 residues. V was pared by 5 bases and J by 2 bases, with 7 bases of the junction left unmatched. In germline, CDR1 is SEHNR, CDR2 FQNEAQ (reference sequence). The CDR3 DNA sequence: TGTGCCAGCAGCGCTCAGGACAGGGCGAACTATGGCTACACCTTC. Translating gives CASSAQDRANYGYTF.

This clone was recorded once. The chain couples TRBV28 to TRBJ2-4; D remains unclear. V gave up 7 bases and J gave up 0 bases, with 10 bases separating them. The CDR3 has 14 residues. Germline loops: CDR1 MDHEN, CDR2 SYDVKM. CDR3 protein: CASNRSLAKNIQYF. The CDR3 bases are TGTGCCAGCAACCGGAGTCTAGCCAAAAACATTCAGTACTTC.

The DNA for the CDR3 is TGTGCCAGTAACCCGACAGGGGGGAAATATGGCTACACCTTC. Residues: CASNPTGGKYGYTF. This chain uses TRBV19 with TRBJ1-2; TRBD1 aligns across 9 bases. Germline V lookup: CDR1 LNHDA, CDR2 SQIVND (reference sequence). This CDR3 spans 14 amino acids. Trimming cost V 7 bases and J 5 bases; bases outside gene matches: 8.